What follows are 3 T cell receptor beta chains derived from one specimen sequenced in a study of post-analysis software for immune sequencing data. General study points: The study found TRBV5-6, TRBV5-1 and TRBV20-1 among a few TRBV segments more frequent in patients than controls.

Antigens of these TCRs are unknown. Unique molecular identifiers tagged the TCR beta cDNA libraries. From the PCR reads, TCRdb called clonotypes with MiXCR, one entry per CDR3 protein. Among roughly 730,000 distinct CDR3 sequences listed, roughly 27% were seen once. Sequenced sample: blood. The receptors come from a girl aged 10 to 17 with multiple sclerosis.

This chain joins TRBV7-2 and TRBJ2-2; 8 bases align to TRBD1. The ends lost 6 bases at V and 7 bases at J; junction bases unmatched: 7. Germline assignment: CDR1 SGHTA and CDR2 FQGNSA. The CDR3 runs 14 residues. The CDR3 DNA follows: TGTGCCAGCAGGCCCGACAGGGGTATCGGGGAGCTGTTTTTT. Translation gives CASRPDRGIGELFF.

This clonotype occurred many times. The CDR3 is CSARGIISSYEQYF. CDR3 nucleotide sequence: TGCAGTGCTAGAGGGATTATAAGCTCCTACGAGCAGTACTTC. The chain recombines TRBV20-1 with TRBJ2-7; no definite D call. The germline V gene encodes CDR1 DFQATT and CDR2 SNEGSKA (reference sequence). V was cut by 1 base and J by 0 bases, with 10 bases left in between. This CDR3 is 14 amino acids long.

The rearrangement links TRBV28 to TRBJ2-1; possibly TRBD1 for D (6 bases). The germline V gene has CDR1 MDHEN and CDR2 SYDVKM. The CDR3 has 21 amino acids. The V end was cut by 5 bases, the J end by 2 bases, with 31 bases between. CDR3 sequence reads: CASSLPQGLKGPEVPYNEQFF. The CDR3 coding sequence is TGTGCCAGCAGTCTCCCACAGGGTCTGAAGGGGCCGGAGGTCCCCTACAATGAGCAGTTCTTC.